This T cell receptor beta chain was recorded in a study of early T cells in non-severe SARS-CoV-2 infection. Overall study results and limits: Matching with VDJdb favored anti-spike CD8 responses (missing private and CD4 specificities).

Trimming removed 2 bases from V and 7 bases from J, with 9 bases in between. Germline CDR1 is SNHLY and CDR2 is FYNNEI. This CDR3 is built from 13 residues. Unique molecular identifiers were attached to individual cDNA molecules. TCRdb independently ran MiXCR on the 5' RACE reads; one entry per CDR3 protein. The sample includes tens of thousands of distinct CDR3 sequences, 4.8% of them seen just once. This clonotype appeared many times. The antigen remains unidentified. Sequencing used whole blood. V usage is TRBV2 and J usage is TRBJ2-1; no clear D gene. This clonotype originated in an adult who was a healthcare worker with PCR-confirmed SARS-CoV-2 infection or an uninfected control (not recorded which). The CDR3 is CASSESYRNEQFF. The CDR3 DNA reads TGTGCCAGCAGTGAATCATATCGTAATGAGCAGTTCTTC.